The clone carrying this T cell receptor (beta chain) was found a few times. What it binds is unknown. This sample is part of a study of T cell repertoires in cytomegalovirus infection. Study as a whole: CMV infection and matching HLA type were both indicated by public TCR beta signatures.

The CDR3 is made up of 14 amino acids. Trimming shortened V by 3 bases and J by 4 bases, and 10 bases separated the two germline ends. In germline, CDR1 is KGHSH, CDR2 LQKENI. Study observations and caveats: Pooled public TCR beta family frequency picked out CMV carriers with the relevant HLA. Dominating the ex vivo response were TCR beta clonotypes that were CMV-specific and HLA-C-restricted.

TCRdb called the reads again in MiXCR, with one record for every CDR3 protein. The sample includes about 480,000 distinct CDR3 sequences, roughly a third of them seen just once. The sequence was collected from a human donor in good health (CMV status not recorded). Some clones in this sample may be carry-over from other donors' samples. The chain recombines TRBV18 with TRBJ2-1; D uncertain. Source: cultured PBMCs, taken from culture after CMV antigen stimulation. The DNA of the CDR3 is TGTGCCAGCTCACCGGTCCAGACTTACAATGAGCAGTTCTTC. This codes for CASSPVQTYNEQFF.